The 9 T cell receptor beta chains reported below all come from one sample, sequenced in a study of molecular identifiers for immune sequencing clone quantification. TCRdb ran MiXCR on the PCR reads and lists one entry per CDR3 protein. The sample yields 85,000 to 90,000 distinct CDR3 sequences, roughly 25% seen once. Sample: naive CD8+ T cells from blood, with Jurkat cell RNA spiked in. The subset is: FACS-sorted CD8+CD4-CCR7+CD45RA+ naive T cells. The receptors originated from a human donor in good health. Some libraries in this study had Jurkat cell RNA spiked in.

This clonotype has at least ten counts. The V call is TRBV12-3 or TRBV12-4, the J call TRBJ2-5; either TRBD1 or TRBD2 may fit D (5 bases each). The CDR3 is 15 residues long. The V and J ends lost 4 bases and 2 bases respectively, with 14 bases between them. The CDR3 coding sequence is TGTGCCAGCAGTTGGGCGGGCAGGGCACAAGAGACCCAGTACTTC. Amino acid sequence: CASSWAGRAQETQYF.

The rearrangement links TRBV7-2 to TRBJ2-7; D is unclear. In germline, CDR1 is SGHTA, CDR2 FQGNSA. V gave up 3 bases and J gave up 4 bases, with 16 bases separating them. The CDR3 covers 15 residues. CDR3 in DNA: TGTGCCAGCAGCTTGAGTCCAAGTCCACCGTACGAGCAGTACTTC. Amino acids: CASSLSPSPPYEQYF.

About this clonotype itself: Possible read error: a much larger clone is one base away. This chain connects TRBV14 to TRBJ2-2; the D gene is possibly TRBD2 (5 bases). Looked up from germline, CDR1 is SGHDN and CDR2 is FVKESK. CDR3 length equals 15 residues. CDR3 loop: CASSQFPGYTGELSF. The CDR3 DNA sequence: TGTGCCAGCAGCCAATTCCCCGGTTACACCGGGGAGCTGTCTTTT.

This clonotype was seen ten or more times. J is TRBJ1-3 and V is TRBV4-3, with D tentatively TRBD1 (6 bases). Germline loops: CDR1 LGHNA, CDR2 YSLEER. Trimming removed 0 bases from V and 2 bases from J, with 8 bases in between. This CDR3 has 15 amino acids. CDR3 DNA: TGCGCCAGCAGCCAAGACAGGGGTGCTGGAAACACCATATATTTT. This translates into CASSQDRGAGNTIYF.

V is TRBV20-1 and J is TRBJ2-7, with D unresolved. The V gene's germline CDR1 is DFQATT and CDR2 SNEGSKA (reference sequence). This CDR3 contains 13 residues. The chain's CDR3 is CNTPMRISYEQYF. The CDR3 DNA reads TGCAATACGCCGATGAGGATATCCTACGAGCAGTACTTC.

This clonotype was seen only a few times. V and J are TRBV19 and TRBJ2-4; TRBD1 agrees at 7 bases. In germline, CDR1 is LNHDA, CDR2 SQIVND (reference sequence). After removal of 1 base from V and 5 bases from J, the junction contained 2 bases not matched to a gene. This CDR3 spans 14 amino acids. The CDR3: CASSIGDSQNIQYF. In DNA form, the CDR3 reads TGTGCCAGTAGTATAGGGGACAGTCAAAACATTCAGTACTTC.

A few counts support this clonotype. V is TRBV20-1 and J is TRBJ1-6; 11 bases fit TRBD1. V was pared by 7 bases and J by 8 bases, with 7 bases of the junction left unmatched. The CDR3 has 14 residues. Germline CDR1 DFQATT, CDR2 SNEGSKA (reference sequence). Here the CDR3 reads CSVPGQGGDSPLHF. The CDR3 nucleotides read TGCAGTGTACCGGGACAGGGGGGGGATTCACCCCTCCACTTT.

This clonotype was seen more than once but under ten times. V usage is TRBV9 and J usage is TRBJ2-1; D possibly corresponds to TRBD2 (6 bases). Trimming removed 7 bases at V and 6 bases at J, with 17 bases between. The CDR3 length is 14 residues. Germline CDR1 SGDLS, CDR2 YYNGEE. Here the CDR3 DNA reads TGTGCCAGCTCTAATTTCCGGGGAGGCAATGAGCAGTTCTTC. Its protein is CASSNFRGGNEQFF.

This CDR3 reads CASSSGQGFTNTEAFF. The CDR3 coding sequence is TGTGCCAGCAGTTCCGGACAGGGGTTCACGAACACTGAAGCTTTCTTT. This chain links TRBV27 with TRBJ1-1; 9 bases line up with TRBD1. V shed 4 bases and J 1 base; nucleotides not matched to a gene: 7. The CDR3 runs 16 residues. CDR1 MNHEY and CDR2 SMNVEV come from the germline V gene (reference sequence).